These 8 T cell receptor beta chains were sequenced from one sample in a study of cytomegalovirus exposure and HLA in healthy donors. With 60 Vbeta and 13 Jbeta primers, the PCR was carried out. Using immunoSEQ multiplex PCR, the repertoire was profiled, and TCRdb retains in-frame clones only, with some absent. The data contain tens of thousands of clones, just under 70% of them seen just once; the ten biggest clones take up around 16%. The material sequenced was PBMCs. These receptors were obtained from a woman between 45 and 65 years old in good health and CMV-seropositive.

This rearrangement joins TRBV4-1 to TRBJ1-5, with 9 bases that match TRBD1. Germline V gene sequence: CDR1 MGHRA, CDR2 YSYEKL. Trimming cost V 6 bases and J 6 bases; bases outside gene matches: 12. The CDR3 is 16 amino acids. DNA of the CDR3: TGCGCCAGCAGGGACCAGGGACAGGGTCGTTCTCAGCCCCAGCATTTT. Translation gives CASRDQGQGRSQPQHF.

V usage is TRBV30 and J usage is TRBJ1-2; perhaps TRBD1 as D (6 bases). The CDR3 is 13 residues long. Trimming removed 2 bases at V and 4 bases at J, with 11 bases between. Germline V lookup: CDR1 GTSNPN, CDR2 SVGIG (reference sequence). In DNA, the CDR3 is TGTGCCTGGAGTTCTGGACAGTCCTATGGCTACACCTTC. Protein product: CAWSSGQSYGYTF.

This clone occurred a few times. V and J are TRBV4-2 and TRBJ2-2; possible D gene TRBD2, 6 bases. This CDR3 has 15 residues. Germline V gene lookup returns CDR1 LGHNA and CDR2 YNFKEQ. The V end was cut by 3 bases, the J end by 3 bases, with 11 bases between. The CDR3 DNA follows: TGTGCCAGCAGCCAGGACTGGGGGGACACCGGGGAGCTGTTTTTT. It encodes CASSQDWGDTGELFF.

In regard to this clone: No conserved phenylalanine or tryptophan is present at the end of the CDR3, so a read error is the likely explanation. V usage is TRBV28 and J usage is TRBJ1-5, with a possible D match to TRBD1 (5 bases). Germline CDR1 and CDR2: MDHEN and SYDVKM. This CDR3 is 13 amino acids long. Deletions cut 7 bases from V and 5 bases from J, with 12 bases between. The CDR3 here is CASITQGDQPQHL. CDR3 in DNA: TGTGCCAGCATTACCCAGGGCGATCAGCCCCAGCATTTG.

The gene calls are TRBV11-2 and TRBJ1-2; perhaps TRBD1 as D (5 bases). The CDR3 runs 13 residues. Trimming stripped 1 base from V and 3 bases from J, with 6 bases between. CDR1 and CDR2 (germline): SGHAT, FQNNGV. Here the CDR3 reads CASSLAGDYGYTF. The CDR3 bases are TGTGCCAGCAGCTTAGCGGGGGACTATGGCTACACCTTC.

In this sample, this clone turned up a few times. The chain employs TRBV18 and TRBJ2-3; 9 nucleotides agree with TRBD2. The CDR3 consists of 16 residues. After removal of 3 bases from V and 9 bases from J, the junction contained 13 bases not matched to a gene. The germline V gene encodes CDR1 KGHSH and CDR2 LQKENI. This CDR3 reads CASSPSGSKLGATQYF. The DNA for the CDR3 is TGTGCCAGCTCACCTAGCGGGAGCAAACTCGGAGCGACGCAGTATTTT.

This clone occurred a few times. This chain joins TRBV7-2 and TRBJ2-5, with 8 bases that match TRBD2. This CDR3 has 14 residues. Trimming took 5 bases from V and 2 from J; bases not matched to a gene: 4. The germline V gene encodes CDR1 SGHTA and CDR2 FQGNSA. The CDR3 coding sequence is TGTGCCAGCAGCCCCGTAGCGGGGCAAGAGACCCAGTACTTC. Translated, it gives CASSPVAGQETQYF. The full variable domain, rest sourced from reference TRBV7-2 and TRBJ2-5, is GAGVSQSPSNKVTEKGKDVELRCDPISGHTALYWYRQSLGQGLEFLIYFQGNSAPDKSGLPSDRFSAERTGGSVSTLTIQRTQQEDSAVYLCASSPVAGQETQYFGPGTRLLVL.

The chain carries TRBV5-1 and TRBJ2-7, with 12 positions matching TRBD2. This CDR3 contains 16 residues. Germline trimming cut 0 bases from V and 6 bases from J; bases unmatched to any gene: 7. Germline CDR1 and CDR2: SGHRS and YFSETQ. CDR3: CASSLGHGLAGSEQYF. In DNA, the CDR3 is TGCGCCAGCAGCTTGGGCCACGGACTAGCGGGATCCGAGCAGTACTTC.